The present entry profiles one TCR beta chain with its context. Its antigen is unknown. Method: immunoSEQ multiplex PCR; TCRdb's copy keeps in-frame clones and lacks some. The sample contains around 500,000 clones, about 88% of which appear only once. Documented treatment: around 19 received Ad26.COV2.S at low or high dose, single or two shots; about 5 received placebo; per-sample allocation not given. Following the first vaccine or placebo injection, samples were taken on day 63. Germline V CDR1 and CDR2: KGHSH, LQKENI. V trimming: 7 bases; J trimming: 6 bases; junction bases outside the gene matches: 12. CDR3 length: 15 amino acids. This record comes from a study of Ad26.COV2.S vaccination and SARS-CoV-2 variants. Study observations and caveats: Reportedly, spike-specific CD8+ and CD4+ T cell responses achieved substantial breadth once vaccination had taken place.

This receptor was obtained from a person aged 18-65 years who received the Ad26.COV2.S COVID-19 vaccine or a placebo. The chain couples TRBV18 to TRBJ2-3; TRBD1 agrees at 8 bases. The material was peripheral blood, obtained in a trial of Ad26.COV2.S vaccine versus placebo. This chain's CDR3 is CASWAGTRQGDTQYF. Here the CDR3 DNA reads TGTGCCAGCTGGGCGGGAACACGACAGGGGGATACGCAGTATTTT.